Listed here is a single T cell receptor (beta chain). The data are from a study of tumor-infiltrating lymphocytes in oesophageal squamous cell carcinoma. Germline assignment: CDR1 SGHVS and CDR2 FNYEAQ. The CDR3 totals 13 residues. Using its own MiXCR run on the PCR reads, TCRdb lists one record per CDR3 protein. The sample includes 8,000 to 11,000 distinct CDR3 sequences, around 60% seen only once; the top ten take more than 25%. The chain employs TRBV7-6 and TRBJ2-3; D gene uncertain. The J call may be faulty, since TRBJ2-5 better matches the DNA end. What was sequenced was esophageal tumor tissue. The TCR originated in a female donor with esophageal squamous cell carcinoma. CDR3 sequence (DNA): TGTGCCAGCAGCTTATTCCTCCAAGAGACCCAGTACTTC. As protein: CASSLFLQETQYF.